The clone carrying this TCR beta chain was seen more than once but under ten times. The TCR library protocol attached unique molecular identifiers to the individual cDNA molecules. MiXCR was run by TCRdb on the 5' RACE reads, yielding one entry per CDR3 protein. This sample yields approximately 40,000 distinct CDR3 sequences, of which approximately 11% are seen a single time; 8.5% to 10% belongs to the top ten. Trimming removed 0 bases at V and 2 bases at J, with 11 bases between. Germline-derived CDR1 and CDR2 are PRHDT and FYEKMQ (reference sequence). The CDR3 spans 15 residues. These data belong to a study of early T cells in non-severe SARS-CoV-2 infection.

The source material was whole blood. The gene calls are TRBV13 and TRBJ2-7, with D possibly matching TRBD2 (6 bases). The sequence came from an adult who was a healthcare worker with PCR-confirmed SARS-CoV-2 infection or an uninfected control (not recorded which). The CDR3, as DNA: TGTGCCAGCAGCTTAGGCCTCGGGGGAGCCTACGAGCAGTACTTC. Translation gives CASSLGLGGAYEQYF.